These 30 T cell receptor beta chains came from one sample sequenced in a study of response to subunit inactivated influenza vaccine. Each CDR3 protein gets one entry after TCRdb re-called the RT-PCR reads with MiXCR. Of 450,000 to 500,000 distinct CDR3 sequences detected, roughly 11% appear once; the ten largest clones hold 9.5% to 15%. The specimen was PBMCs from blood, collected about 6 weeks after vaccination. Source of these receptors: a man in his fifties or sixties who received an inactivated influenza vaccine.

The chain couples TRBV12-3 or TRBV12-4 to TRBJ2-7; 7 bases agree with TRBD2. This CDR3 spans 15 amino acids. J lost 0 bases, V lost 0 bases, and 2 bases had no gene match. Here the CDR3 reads CASSLAGGFSYEQYF. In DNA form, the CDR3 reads TGTGCCAGCAGTTTAGCGGGAGGGTTCTCCTACGAGCAGTACTTC.

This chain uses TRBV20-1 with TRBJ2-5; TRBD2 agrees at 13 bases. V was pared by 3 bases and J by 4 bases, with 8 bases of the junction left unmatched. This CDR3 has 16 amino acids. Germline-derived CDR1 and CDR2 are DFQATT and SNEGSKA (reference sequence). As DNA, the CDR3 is TGCAGTGCTAGCCCCACTAGCGGGAGGGCCCGAGAGACCCAGTACTTC. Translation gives CSASPTSGRARETQYF.

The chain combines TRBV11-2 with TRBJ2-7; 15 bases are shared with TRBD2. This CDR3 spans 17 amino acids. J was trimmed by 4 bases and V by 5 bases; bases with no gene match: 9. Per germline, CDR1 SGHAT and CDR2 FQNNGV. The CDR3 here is CASSAGLAGGLPYEQYF. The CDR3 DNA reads TGTGCCAGCAGCGCCGGACTAGCGGGAGGGCTCCCGTACGAGCAGTACTTC.

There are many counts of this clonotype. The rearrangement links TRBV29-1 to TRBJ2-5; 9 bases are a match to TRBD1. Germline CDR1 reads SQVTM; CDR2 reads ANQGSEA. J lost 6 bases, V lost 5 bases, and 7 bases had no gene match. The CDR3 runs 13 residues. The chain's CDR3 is CSVPGQGLKTQYF. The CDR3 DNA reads TGCAGCGTTCCGGGACAGGGATTGAAGACCCAGTACTTC.

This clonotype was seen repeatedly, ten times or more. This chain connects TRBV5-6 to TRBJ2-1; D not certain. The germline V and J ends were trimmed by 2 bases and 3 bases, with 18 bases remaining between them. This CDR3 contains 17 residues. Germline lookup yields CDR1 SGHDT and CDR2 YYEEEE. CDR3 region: CASSLLSAVAVYNEQFF. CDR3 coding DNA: TGTGCCAGCAGCTTACTATCCGCCGTGGCCGTCTACAATGAGCAGTTCTTC.

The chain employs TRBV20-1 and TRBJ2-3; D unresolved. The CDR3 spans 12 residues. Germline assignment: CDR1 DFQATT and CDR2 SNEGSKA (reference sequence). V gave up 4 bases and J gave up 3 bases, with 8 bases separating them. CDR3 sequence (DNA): TGCAGTGCTACTGAGGATACAGATACGCAGTATTTT. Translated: CSATEDTDTQYF.

The CDR3 protein is CSVVVFLAGGPSDTQYF. Here the CDR3 DNA reads TGCAGCGTTGTAGTCTTTCTAGCGGGGGGGCCGTCAGATACGCAGTATTTT. The chain carries TRBV29-1 and TRBJ2-3, with 12 bases matching TRBD2. This CDR3 region has 17 residues. The trim removed 4 bases at V and 4 bases at J, leaving 12 bases unmatched. Looked up from germline, CDR1 is SQVTM and CDR2 is ANQGSEA.

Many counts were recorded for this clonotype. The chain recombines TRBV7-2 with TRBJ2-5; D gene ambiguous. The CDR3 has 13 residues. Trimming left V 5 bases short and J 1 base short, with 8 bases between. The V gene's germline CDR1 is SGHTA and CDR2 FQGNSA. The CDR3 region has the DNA TGTGCCAGCAGCCTCACTCGCCAAGAGACCCAGTACTTC. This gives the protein CASSLTRQETQYF.

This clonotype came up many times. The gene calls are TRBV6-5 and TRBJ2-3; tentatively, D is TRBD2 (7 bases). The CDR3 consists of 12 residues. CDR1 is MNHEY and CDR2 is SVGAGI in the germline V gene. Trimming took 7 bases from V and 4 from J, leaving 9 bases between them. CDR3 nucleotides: TGTGCCAGCAAAGGGGGGGCAGATACGCAGTATTTT. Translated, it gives CASKGGADTQYF.

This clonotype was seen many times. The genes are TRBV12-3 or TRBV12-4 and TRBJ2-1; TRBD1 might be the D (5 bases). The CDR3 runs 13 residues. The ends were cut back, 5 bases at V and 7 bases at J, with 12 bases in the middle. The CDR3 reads CASSLIPGNEQFF. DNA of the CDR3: TGTGCCAGCAGTCTAATCCCAGGGAATGAGCAGTTCTTC.

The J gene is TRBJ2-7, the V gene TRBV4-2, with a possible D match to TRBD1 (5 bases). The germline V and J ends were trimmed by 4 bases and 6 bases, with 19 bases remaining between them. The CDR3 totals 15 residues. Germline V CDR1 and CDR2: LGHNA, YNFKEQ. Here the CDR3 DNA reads TGTGCCAGCAGCCCCCTGGGTAGGGGCATCCTCGAGCAGTACTTC. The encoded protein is CASSPLGRGILEQYF.

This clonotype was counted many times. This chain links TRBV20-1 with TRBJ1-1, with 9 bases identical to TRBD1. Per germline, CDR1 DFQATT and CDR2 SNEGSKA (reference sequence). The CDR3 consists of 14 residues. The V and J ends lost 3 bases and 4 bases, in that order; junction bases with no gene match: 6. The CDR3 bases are TGCAGTGCTAGGTCGGGACAGGGTATCACTGAAGCTTTCTTT. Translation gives CSARSGQGITEAFF.

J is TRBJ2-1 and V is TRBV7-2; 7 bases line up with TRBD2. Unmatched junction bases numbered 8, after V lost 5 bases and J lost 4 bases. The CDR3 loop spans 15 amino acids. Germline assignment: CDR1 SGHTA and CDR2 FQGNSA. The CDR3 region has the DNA TGTGCCAGCAGCAAGAGCGGGGCCACATACAATGAGCAGTTCTTC. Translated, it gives CASSKSGATYNEQFF.

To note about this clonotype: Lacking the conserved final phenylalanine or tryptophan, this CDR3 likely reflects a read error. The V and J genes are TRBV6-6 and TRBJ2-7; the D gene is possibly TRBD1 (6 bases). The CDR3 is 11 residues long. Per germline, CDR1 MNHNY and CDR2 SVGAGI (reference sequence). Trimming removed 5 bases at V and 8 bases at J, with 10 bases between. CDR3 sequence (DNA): TGTGCCAGCAGTACCGGGACACAGCAGTACTTA. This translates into CASSTGTQQYL.

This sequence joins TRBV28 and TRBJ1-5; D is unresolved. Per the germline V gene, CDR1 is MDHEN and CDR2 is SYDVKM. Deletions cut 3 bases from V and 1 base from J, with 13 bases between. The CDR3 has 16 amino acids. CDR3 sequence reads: CASSLGWVGSNQPQHF. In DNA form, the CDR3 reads TGTGCCAGCAGTTTGGGGTGGGTCGGGAGCAATCAGCCCCAGCATTTT.

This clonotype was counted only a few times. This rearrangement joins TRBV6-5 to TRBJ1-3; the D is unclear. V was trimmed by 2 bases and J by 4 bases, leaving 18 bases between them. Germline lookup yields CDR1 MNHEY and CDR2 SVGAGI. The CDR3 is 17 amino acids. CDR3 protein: CASSYGIFGSHGNTIYF. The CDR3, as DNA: TGTGCCAGCAGTTACGGTATATTTGGGTCGCACGGAAACACCATATATTTT.

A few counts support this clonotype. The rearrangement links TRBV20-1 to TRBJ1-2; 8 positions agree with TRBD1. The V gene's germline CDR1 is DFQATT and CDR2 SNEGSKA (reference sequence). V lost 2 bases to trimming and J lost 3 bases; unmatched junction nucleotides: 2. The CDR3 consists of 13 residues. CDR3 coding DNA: TGCAGTGCTAGACCGGACAGGGACTATGGCTACACCTTC. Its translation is CSARPDRDYGYTF.

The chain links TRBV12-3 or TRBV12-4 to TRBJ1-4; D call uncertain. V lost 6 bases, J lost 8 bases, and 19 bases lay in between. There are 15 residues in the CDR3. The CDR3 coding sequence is TGTGCCAGCAGGCTCGGAACAGCGTCGGGCGAAAAACTGTTTTTT. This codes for CASRLGTASGEKLFF.

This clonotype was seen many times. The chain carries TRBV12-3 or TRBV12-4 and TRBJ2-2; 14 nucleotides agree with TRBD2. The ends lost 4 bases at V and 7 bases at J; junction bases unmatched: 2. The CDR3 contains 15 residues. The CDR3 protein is CASSSGTSGSGELFF. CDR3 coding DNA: TGTGCCAGCAGTTCAGGGACTAGCGGGAGCGGGGAGCTGTTTTTT.

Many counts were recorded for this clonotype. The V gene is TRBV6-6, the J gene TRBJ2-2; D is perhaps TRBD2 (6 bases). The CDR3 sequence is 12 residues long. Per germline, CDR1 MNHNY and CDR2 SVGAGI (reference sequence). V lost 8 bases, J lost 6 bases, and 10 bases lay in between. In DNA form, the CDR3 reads TGTGCCAGCGGACTAATCGCCGGGGAGCTGTTTTTT. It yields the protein CASGLIAGELFF.

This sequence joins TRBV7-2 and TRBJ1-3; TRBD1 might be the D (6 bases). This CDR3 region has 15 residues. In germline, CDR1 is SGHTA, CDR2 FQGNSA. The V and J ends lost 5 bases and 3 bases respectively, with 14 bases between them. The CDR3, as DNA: TGTGCCAGCAGCGACGCCTCAGGGGTTGGAAACACCATATATTTT. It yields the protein CASSDASGVGNTIYF. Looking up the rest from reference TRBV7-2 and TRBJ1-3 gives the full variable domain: GAGVSQSPSNKVTEKGKDVELRCDPISGHTALYWYRQSLGQGLEFLIYFQGNSAPDKSGLPSDRFSAERTGGSVSTLTIQRTQQEDSAVYLCASSDASGVGNTIYFGEGSWLTVV.

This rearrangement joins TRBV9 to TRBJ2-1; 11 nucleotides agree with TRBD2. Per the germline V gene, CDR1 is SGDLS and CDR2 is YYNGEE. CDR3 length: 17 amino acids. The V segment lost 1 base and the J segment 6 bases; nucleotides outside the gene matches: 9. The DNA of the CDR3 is TGTGCCAGCAGCGTACTTAGCGGGGGGGCTGAAGTCAATGAGCAGTTCTTC. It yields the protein CASSVLSGGAEVNEQFF.

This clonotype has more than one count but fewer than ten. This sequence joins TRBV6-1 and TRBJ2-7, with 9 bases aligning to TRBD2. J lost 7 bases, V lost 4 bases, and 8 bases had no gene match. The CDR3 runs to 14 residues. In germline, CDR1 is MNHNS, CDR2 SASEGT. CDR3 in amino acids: CASSAGLAALEQYF. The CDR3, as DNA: TGTGCCAGCAGTGCGGGACTAGCAGCCTTGGAGCAGTACTTC.

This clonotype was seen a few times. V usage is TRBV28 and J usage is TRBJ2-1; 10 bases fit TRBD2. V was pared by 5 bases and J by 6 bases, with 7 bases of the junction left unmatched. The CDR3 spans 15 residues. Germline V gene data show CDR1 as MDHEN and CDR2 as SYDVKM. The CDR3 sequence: CASSVLAGGTNEQFF. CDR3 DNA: TGTGCCAGCAGTGTCTTAGCGGGGGGCACCAATGAGCAGTTCTTC.

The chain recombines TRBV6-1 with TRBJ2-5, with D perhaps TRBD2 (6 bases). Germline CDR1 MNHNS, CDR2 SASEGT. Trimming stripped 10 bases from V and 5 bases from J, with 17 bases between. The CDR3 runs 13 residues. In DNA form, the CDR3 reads TGTGCCACCGGAGGGACTTCACGGGAGACCCAGTACTTC. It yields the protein CATGGTSRETQYF.

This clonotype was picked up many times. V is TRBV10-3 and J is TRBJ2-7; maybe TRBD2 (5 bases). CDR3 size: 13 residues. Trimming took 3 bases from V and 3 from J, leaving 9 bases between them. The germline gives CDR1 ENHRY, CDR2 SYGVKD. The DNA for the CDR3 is TGTGCCATCAGTGACAGGACTTTCTACGAGCAGTACTTC. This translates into CAISDRTFYEQYF.

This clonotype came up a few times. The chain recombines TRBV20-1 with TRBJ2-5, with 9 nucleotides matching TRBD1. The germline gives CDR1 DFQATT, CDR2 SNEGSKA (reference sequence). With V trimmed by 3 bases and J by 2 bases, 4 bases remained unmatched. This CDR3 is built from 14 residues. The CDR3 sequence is CSARDRGGQETQYF. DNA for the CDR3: TGCAGTGCTAGGGACAGGGGCGGACAAGAGACCCAGTACTTC.

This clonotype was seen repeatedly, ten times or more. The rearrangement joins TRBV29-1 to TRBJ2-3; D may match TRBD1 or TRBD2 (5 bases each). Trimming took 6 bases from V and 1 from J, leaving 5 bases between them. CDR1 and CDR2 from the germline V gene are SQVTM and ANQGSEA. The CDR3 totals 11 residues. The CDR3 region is CSVGRTDTQYF. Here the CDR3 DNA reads TGCAGCGTGGGACGCACAGATACGCAGTATTTT.

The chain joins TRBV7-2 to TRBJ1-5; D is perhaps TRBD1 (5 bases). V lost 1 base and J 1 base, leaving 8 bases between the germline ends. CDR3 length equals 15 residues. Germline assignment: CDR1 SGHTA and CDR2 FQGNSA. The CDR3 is CASSLERGSNQPQHF. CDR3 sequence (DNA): TGTGCCAGCAGCTTAGAGCGGGGGAGCAATCAGCCCCAGCATTTT. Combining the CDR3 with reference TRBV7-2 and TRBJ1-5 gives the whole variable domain GAGVSQSPSNKVTEKGKDVELRCDPISGHTALYWYRQSLGQGLEFLIYFQGNSAPDKSGLPSDRFSAERTGGSVSTLTIQRTQQEDSAVYLCASSLERGSNQPQHFGDGTRLSIL.

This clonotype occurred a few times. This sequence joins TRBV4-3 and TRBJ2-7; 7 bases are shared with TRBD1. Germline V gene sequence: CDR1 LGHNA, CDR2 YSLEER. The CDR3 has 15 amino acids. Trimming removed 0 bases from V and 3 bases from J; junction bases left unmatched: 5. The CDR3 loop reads CASSQDSAGGYEQYF. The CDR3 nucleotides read TGCGCCAGCAGCCAAGATTCGGCAGGGGGCTACGAGCAGTACTTC.